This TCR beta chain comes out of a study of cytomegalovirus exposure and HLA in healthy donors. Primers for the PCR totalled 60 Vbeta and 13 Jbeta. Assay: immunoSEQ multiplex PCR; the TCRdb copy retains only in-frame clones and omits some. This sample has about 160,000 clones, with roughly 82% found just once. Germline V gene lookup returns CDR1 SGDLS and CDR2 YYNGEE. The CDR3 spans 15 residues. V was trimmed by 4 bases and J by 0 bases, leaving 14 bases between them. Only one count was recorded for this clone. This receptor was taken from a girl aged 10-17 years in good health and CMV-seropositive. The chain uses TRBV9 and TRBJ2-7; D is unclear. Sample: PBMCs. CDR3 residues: CASSRMASSSYEQYF. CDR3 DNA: TGTGCCAGCAGCCGGATGGCCTCTAGCTCCTACGAGCAGTACTTC. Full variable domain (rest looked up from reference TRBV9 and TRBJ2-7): DSGVTQTPKHLITATGQRVTLRCSPRSGDLSVYWYQQSLDQGLQFLIQYYNGEERAKGNILERFSAQQFPDLHSELNLSSLELGDSALYFCASSRMASSSYEQYFGPGTRLTVT.